These T cell receptor beta chains were read from a single sample in a study of shared clonotypes between healthy human individuals. Profiled with immunoSEQ multiplex PCR; TCRdb holds only in-frame clones, not every one. The profile shows about 1.5 million clones, about 98% of them singletons. The specimen sequenced was naive CD4+ T cells sorted from blood. These receptors all stem from a man aged 25 to 40 in good health. Each CDR3 is given with its conserved first and last residue. A D gene is named only where the DNA matches it firmly. Clone size appears in some rows only: once, few, many, or a class for an expanded clone.

j_gene: TRBJ2-1; abundance: NA; len: 16; d_gene: TRBD1; v_gene: TRBV9; CDR3nt: TGTGCCAGCAGCCCTCACGGGACAGGCACCTACAATGAGCAGTTCTTC; CDR3aa: CASSPHGTGTYNEQFF
j_gene: TRBJ2-7; abundance: NA; len: 17; d_gene: NA; v_gene: TRBV9; CDR3nt: TGTGCCAGCAGCCCGCACGGACAAGAACCCCGGGGTTACGAGCAGTACTTC; CDR3aa: CASSPHGQEPRGYEQYF
j_gene: TRBJ2-5; abundance: NA; len: 13; d_gene: NA; v_gene: TRBV13; CDR3nt: TGTGCCAGCAGCTTATCCGCCTTGGGGACCCAGTACTTC; CDR3aa: CASSLSALGTQYF
j_gene: TRBJ2-7; abundance: NA; len: 17; d_gene: TRBD2; v_gene: TRBV5-8; CDR3nt: TGTGCCAGCAGCTTTGGTTGGCCCGGGACTAGCGACTACGAGCAGTACTTC; CDR3aa: CASSFGWPGTSDYEQYF
j_gene: TRBJ2-1; abundance: NA; len: 19; d_gene: NA; v_gene: TRBV7-9; CDR3nt: TGTGCCAGCAGCTTAGACGCGGCAAATTGGCGGGAACCCTACAATGAGCAGTTCTTC; CDR3aa: CASSLDAANWREPYNEQFF
j_gene: TRBJ2-3; abundance: NA; len: 16; d_gene: NA; v_gene: TRBV5-1; CDR3nt: TGCGCCAGCAGCCGGGACGGACCCTCTAGCACAGATACGCAGTATTTT; CDR3aa: CASSRDGPSSTDTQYF
j_gene: TRBJ2-7; abundance: NA; len: 12; d_gene: NA; v_gene: TRBV7-9; CDR3nt: TGTGCCAGCAGCCGGTTGAGTTACGAGCAGTACTTC; CDR3aa: CASSRLSYEQYF
j_gene: TRBJ1-1; abundance: NA; len: 15; d_gene: NA; v_gene: TRBV9; CDR3nt: TGTGCCAGCAGCCCCACAGGGAGAGTTGACACTGAAGCTTTCTTT; CDR3aa: CASSPTGRVDTEAFF
j_gene: TRBJ2-7; abundance: NA; len: 17; d_gene: TRBD1; v_gene: TRBV5-1; CDR3nt: TGCGCCAGCGCCTCCCACCCCGGACAGGGCTTCTCCTACGAGCAGTACTTC; CDR3aa: CASASHPGQGFSYEQYF
j_gene: TRBJ1-4; abundance: NA; len: 13; d_gene: NA; v_gene: TRBV7-2; CDR3nt: TGTGCCAGCAGCACAGGGCCTGAAGAAAAACTGTTTTTT; CDR3aa: CASSTGPEEKLFF
j_gene: TRBJ2-1; abundance: once; len: 15; d_gene: NA; v_gene: TRBV28; CDR3nt: TGTGCCAGCAGTCGAGCGGGCAGCTCCTACAATGAGCAGTTCTTC; CDR3aa: CASSRAGSSYNEQFF
j_gene: TRBJ1-1; abundance: NA; len: 17; d_gene: TRBD1; v_gene: TRBV10-2; CDR3nt: TGCGCCAGCAGTGAGTCGATTGGGACAGGGATGAACACTGAAGCTTTCTTT; CDR3aa: CASSESIGTGMNTEAFF
j_gene: TRBJ2-7; abundance: NA; len: 11; d_gene: NA; v_gene: TRBV29-1; CDR3nt: TGCAGCGTCGAATTATCCTACGAGCAGTACTTC; CDR3aa: CSVELSYEQYF
j_gene: TRBJ2-7; abundance: NA; len: 14; d_gene: TRBD1; v_gene: TRBV29-1; CDR3nt: TGCAGCGTTATGACCGGGACAGCAGCCTACGAGCAGTACTTC; CDR3aa: CSVMTGTAAYEQYF
j_gene: TRBJ1-3; abundance: NA; len: 16; d_gene: NA; v_gene: TRBV7-9; CDR3nt: TGTGCCAGCAGCTTCCGAGGACCGAGCTCTGGAAACACCATATATTTT; CDR3aa: CASSFRGPSSGNTIYF
j_gene: TRBJ2-3; abundance: NA; len: 14; d_gene: NA; v_gene: TRBV19; CDR3nt: TGTGCCAGTAGTATTTCGGGTGGCACAGATACGCAGTATTTT; CDR3aa: CASSISGGTDTQYF
j_gene: TRBJ1-1; abundance: once; len: 15; d_gene: NA; v_gene: TRBV5-1; CDR3nt: TGCGCCAGCAGCTTGGAAGGGGCAGGGAACACTGAAGCTTTCTTT; CDR3aa: CASSLEGAGNTEAFF
j_gene: TRBJ2-6; abundance: NA; len: 15; d_gene: NA; v_gene: TRBV5-1; CDR3nt: TGCGCCAGCAGCTTGACAGAGTCTGGGGCCAACGTCCTGACTTTC; CDR3aa: CASSLTESGANVLTF
j_gene: TRBJ2-3; abundance: NA; len: 18; d_gene: TRBD2; v_gene: TRBV9; CDR3nt: TGTGCCAGCAGCGTAATGTTGGGGGGTAGCGGGAGTTCAGATACGCAGTATTTT; CDR3aa: CASSVMLGGSGSSDTQYF
j_gene: TRBJ2-3; abundance: NA; len: 16; d_gene: NA; v_gene: TRBV5-4; CDR3nt: TGTGCCAGCAGCTCAGGGGTTCCGACTAGCACAGATACGCAGTATTTT; CDR3aa: CASSSGVPTSTDTQYF
j_gene: TRBJ2-6; abundance: NA; len: 13; d_gene: NA; v_gene: TRBV7-2; CDR3nt: TGTGCCAGCAGCTTCGGGGGTTCCAACGTCCTGACTTTC; CDR3aa: CASSFGGSNVLTF
j_gene: TRBJ1-1; abundance: NA; len: 16; d_gene: NA; v_gene: TRBV7-2; CDR3nt: TGTGCCAGCAGCCTTCAGGGAGCCGGTGCAAACACTGAAGCTTTCTTT; CDR3aa: CASSLQGAGANTEAFF
j_gene: TRBJ2-1; abundance: NA; len: 13; d_gene: TRBD1; v_gene: TRBV14; CDR3nt: TGTGCCAGCAGCCAAGGTGATCGGACAGGGCGATTCTTC; CDR3aa: CASSQGDRTGRFF
j_gene: TRBJ2-4; abundance: NA; len: 14; d_gene: TRBD1; v_gene: TRBV5-1; CDR3nt: TGCGCCAGCAGCTTGGAACGACAGGGAAACATTCAGTACTTC; CDR3aa: CASSLERQGNIQYF
j_gene: TRBJ2-7; abundance: NA; len: 12; d_gene: NA; v_gene: TRBV6-5; CDR3nt: TGTGCCTCGGCCGGACTGAACTACGAGCAGTACTTC; CDR3aa: CASAGLNYEQYF
j_gene: TRBJ2-1; abundance: NA; len: 14; d_gene: TRBD1; v_gene: TRBV5-1; CDR3nt: TGCGCCAGCAGCGCGGACAGGGGAGGTAATGAGCAGTTCTTC; CDR3aa: CASSADRGGNEQFF
j_gene: TRBJ1-2; abundance: NA; len: 14; d_gene: NA; v_gene: TRBV5-4; CDR3nt: TGTGCCAGCAGCTTGCAACAGCTTAACTATGGCTACACCTTC; CDR3aa: CASSLQQLNYGYTF
j_gene: TRBJ2-3; abundance: NA; len: 14; d_gene: NA; v_gene: TRBV5-4; CDR3nt: TGTGCCAGCACCGTTGACAGACCCACAGATACGCAGTATTTT; CDR3aa: CASTVDRPTDTQYF
j_gene: TRBJ2-2; abundance: NA; len: 14; d_gene: TRBD1; v_gene: TRBV18; CDR3nt: TGTGCCAGCTCACCGACAGGGGAGGCCGGGGAGCTGTTTTTT; CDR3aa: CASSPTGEAGELFF
j_gene: TRBJ2-4; abundance: NA; len: 16; d_gene: NA; v_gene: TRBV7-8; CDR3nt: TGTGCCAGCAGCTTAGAGCGGTCCCTAGCCAAAAACATTCAGTACTTC; CDR3aa: CASSLERSLAKNIQYF
j_gene: TRBJ2-3; abundance: NA; len: 15; d_gene: NA; v_gene: TRBV9; CDR3nt: TGTGCCAGCAGCGTAGCCAGCGTAAGCACAGATACGCAGTATTTT; CDR3aa: CASSVASVSTDTQYF
j_gene: TRBJ2-6; abundance: NA; len: 15; d_gene: NA; v_gene: TRBV11-2; CDR3nt: TGTGCCAGCAGCTTATCCCCCTCTGGGGCCAACGTCCTGACTTTC; CDR3aa: CASSLSPSGANVLTF
j_gene: TRBJ1-4; abundance: NA; len: 14; d_gene: NA; v_gene: TRBV5-1; CDR3nt: TGCGCCAGCAGCTTGCAGGCCACGGATGAAAAACTGTTTTTT; CDR3aa: CASSLQATDEKLFF
j_gene: TRBJ1-5; abundance: NA; len: 14; d_gene: NA; v_gene: TRBV5-4; CDR3nt: TGTGCCAGCAGCTTGCAGGGTTACGGTCAGCCCCAGCATTTT; CDR3aa: CASSLQGYGQPQHF
j_gene: TRBJ2-3; abundance: NA; len: 15; d_gene: NA; v_gene: TRBV6-5; CDR3nt: TGTGCCAGCACCCGACGCGGGGCGGTGGCAGATACGCAGTATTTT; CDR3aa: CASTRRGAVADTQYF
j_gene: TRBJ2-1; abundance: NA; len: 15; d_gene: TRBD2; v_gene: TRBV7-9; CDR3nt: TGTGCCAGCAGTACTAGCGGGAGCTCCTACAATGAGCAGTTCTTC; CDR3aa: CASSTSGSSYNEQFF
j_gene: TRBJ1-4; abundance: NA; len: 14; d_gene: NA; v_gene: TRBV18; CDR3nt: TGTGCCAGCTCACGGAGGCAGGGTGGTGAAAAACTGTTTTTT; CDR3aa: CASSRRQGGEKLFF
j_gene: TRBJ1-4; abundance: NA; len: 15; d_gene: TRBD1; v_gene: TRBV9; CDR3nt: TGTGCCAGCAGCCTTTCGACAGGGTGGGACGAAAAACTGTTTTTT; CDR3aa: CASSLSTGWDEKLFF
j_gene: TRBJ2-7; abundance: NA; len: 12; d_gene: NA; v_gene: TRBV6-5; CDR3nt: TGTGCCAGCAGTTCGGGAACCTACGAGCAGTACTTC; CDR3aa: CASSSGTYEQYF
j_gene: TRBJ2-7; abundance: NA; len: 15; d_gene: NA; v_gene: TRBV10-3; CDR3nt: TGTGCCATCAGTGAGTCGCGTGGCAGATCCCACGAGCAGTACTTC; CDR3aa: CAISESRGRSHEQYF
j_gene: TRBJ1-3; abundance: NA; len: 16; d_gene: NA; v_gene: TRBV7-9; CDR3nt: TGTGCCAGCAGCCGACGGTGGGAAAGGGCGGGAAACACCATATATTTT; CDR3aa: CASSRRWERAGNTIYF
j_gene: TRBJ2-7; abundance: once; len: 16; d_gene: NA; v_gene: TRBV5-4; CDR3nt: TGTGCCAGCAGCTTGCTAGGTGGTTCTAGAGGGAGCGAGCAGTACTTC; CDR3aa: CASSLLGGSRGSEQYF
j_gene: TRBJ2-4; abundance: NA; len: 15; d_gene: TRBD2; v_gene: TRBV7-9; CDR3nt: TGTGCCAGCAGCTCTAGCGGAGCGGAAAGGGACATTCAGTACTTC; CDR3aa: CASSSSGAERDIQYF
j_gene: TRBJ1-1; abundance: NA; len: 15; d_gene: TRBD1; v_gene: TRBV10-3; CDR3nt: TGTGCCATCAGTGCCCCGACAGGGATGAACACTGAAGCTTTCTTT; CDR3aa: CAISAPTGMNTEAFF
j_gene: TRBJ1-1; abundance: NA; len: 17; d_gene: NA; v_gene: TRBV5-1; CDR3nt: TGCGCCAGCAGCTTGGACCGTCTAGGACAGACGAACACTGAAGCTTTCTTT; CDR3aa: CASSLDRLGQTNTEAFF
j_gene: TRBJ2-5; abundance: NA; len: 12; d_gene: NA; v_gene: TRBV7-7; CDR3nt: TGTGCCACGGGGACCCAACAAGAGACCCAGTACTTC; CDR3aa: CATGTQQETQYF
j_gene: TRBJ2-2; abundance: NA; len: 14; d_gene: TRBD2; v_gene: TRBV7-6; CDR3nt: TGTGCCAGCAGCTTAGCGGGAGGGACCGGGGAGCTGTTTTTT; CDR3aa: CASSLAGGTGELFF
j_gene: TRBJ1-4; abundance: NA; len: 15; d_gene: NA; v_gene: TRBV28; CDR3nt: TGTGCCAGCAGTTTAATCGAGGGGGCTAATGAAAAACTGTTTTTT; CDR3aa: CASSLIEGANEKLFF
j_gene: TRBJ2-1; abundance: NA; len: 15; d_gene: NA; v_gene: TRBV18; CDR3nt: TGTGCCAGCTCACCTCGAGAGAGCTCCTACAATGAGCAGTTCTTC; CDR3aa: CASSPRESSYNEQFF
j_gene: TRBJ2-1; abundance: NA; len: 15; d_gene: NA; v_gene: TRBV14; CDR3nt: TGTGCCAGCAGCCTGGGGAGTAGCTCCTACAATGAGCAGTTCTTC; CDR3aa: CASSLGSSSYNEQFF
j_gene: TRBJ1-2; abundance: NA; len: 14; d_gene: NA; v_gene: TRBV15; CDR3nt: TGTGCCACCAGCAGAGATATCGCGGTTTATGGCTACACCTTC; CDR3aa: CATSRDIAVYGYTF
j_gene: TRBJ2-7; abundance: NA; len: 14; d_gene: NA; v_gene: TRBV5-6; CDR3nt: TGTGCCAGCAGCTTGCCCGGGGTGCCCTACGAGCAGTACTTC; CDR3aa: CASSLPGVPYEQYF
j_gene: TRBJ2-1; abundance: NA; len: 14; d_gene: NA; v_gene: TRBV28; CDR3nt: TGTGCCACCGCCGGGGGAGGCCTCTACAATGAGCAGTTCTTC; CDR3aa: CATAGGGLYNEQFF
j_gene: TRBJ2-5; abundance: NA; len: 14; d_gene: TRBD2; v_gene: TRBV9; CDR3nt: TGTGCCAGCAGCGTAACTAGCGCCAAAGAGACCCAGTACTTC; CDR3aa: CASSVTSAKETQYF
j_gene: TRBJ1-5; abundance: NA; len: 15; d_gene: TRBD1; v_gene: TRBV19; CDR3nt: TGTGCCAGTAGCCCCAGGGGGCAGGGCCAATCAGCCCAGCATTTT; CDR3aa: CASSPRGQGQSAQHF
j_gene: TRBJ1-3; abundance: NA; len: 17; d_gene: NA; v_gene: TRBV7-6; CDR3nt: TGTGCCAGCAGCTTACTAAGGGGCGAGGAAACTGGAAACACCATATATTTT; CDR3aa: CASSLLRGEETGNTIYF
j_gene: TRBJ1-1; abundance: NA; len: 14; d_gene: NA; v_gene: TRBV7-9; CDR3nt: TGTGCCAGCAGCTTAGGTTCAGGGGACACTGAAGCTTTCTTT; CDR3aa: CASSLGSGDTEAFF